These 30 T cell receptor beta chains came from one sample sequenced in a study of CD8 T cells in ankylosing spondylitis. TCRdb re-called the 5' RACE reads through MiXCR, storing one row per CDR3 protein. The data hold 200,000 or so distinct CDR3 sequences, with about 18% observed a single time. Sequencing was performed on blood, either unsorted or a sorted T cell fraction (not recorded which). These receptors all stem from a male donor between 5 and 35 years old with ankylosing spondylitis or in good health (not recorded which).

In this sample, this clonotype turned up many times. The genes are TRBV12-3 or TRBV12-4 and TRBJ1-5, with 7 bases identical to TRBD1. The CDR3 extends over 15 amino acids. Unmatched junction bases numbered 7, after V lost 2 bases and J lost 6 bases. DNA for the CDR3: TGTGCCAGCAGTTTATCCAGGGGGGACGGTCAGCCCCAGCATTTT. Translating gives CASSLSRGDGQPQHF.

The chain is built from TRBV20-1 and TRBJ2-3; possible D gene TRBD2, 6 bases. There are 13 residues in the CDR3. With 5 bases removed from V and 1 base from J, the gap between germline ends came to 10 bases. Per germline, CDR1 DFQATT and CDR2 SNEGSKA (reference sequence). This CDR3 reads CSAQGLRTDTQYF. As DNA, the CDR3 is TGCAGTGCTCAGGGACTTCGCACAGATACGCAGTATTTT.

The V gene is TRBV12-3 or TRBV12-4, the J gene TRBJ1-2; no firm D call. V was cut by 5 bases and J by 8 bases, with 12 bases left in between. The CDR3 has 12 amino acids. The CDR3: CASSPSLHGYTF. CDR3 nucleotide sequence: TGTGCCAGCAGTCCGAGCCTGCACGGCTACACCTTC.

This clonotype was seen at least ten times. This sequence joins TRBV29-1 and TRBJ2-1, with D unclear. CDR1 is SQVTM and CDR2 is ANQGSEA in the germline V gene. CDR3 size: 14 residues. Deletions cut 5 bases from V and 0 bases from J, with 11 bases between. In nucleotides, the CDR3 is TGCAGCGTTAGTAAGGTTAGCTCCTACAATGAGCAGTTCTTC. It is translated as CSVSKVSSYNEQFF.

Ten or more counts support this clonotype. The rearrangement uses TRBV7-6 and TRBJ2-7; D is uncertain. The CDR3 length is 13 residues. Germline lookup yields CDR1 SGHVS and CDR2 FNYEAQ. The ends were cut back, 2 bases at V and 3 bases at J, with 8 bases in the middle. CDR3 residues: CASSLFGDYEQYF. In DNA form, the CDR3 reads TGTGCCAGCAGCTTATTTGGGGACTACGAGCAGTACTTC.

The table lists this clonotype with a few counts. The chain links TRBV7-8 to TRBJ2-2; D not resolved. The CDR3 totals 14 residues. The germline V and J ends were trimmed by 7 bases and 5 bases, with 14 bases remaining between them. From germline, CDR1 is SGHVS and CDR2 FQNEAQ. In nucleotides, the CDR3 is TGTGCCAGCACCAAGATCGGCGGTACCGGGGAGCTGTTTTTT. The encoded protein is CASTKIGGTGELFF.

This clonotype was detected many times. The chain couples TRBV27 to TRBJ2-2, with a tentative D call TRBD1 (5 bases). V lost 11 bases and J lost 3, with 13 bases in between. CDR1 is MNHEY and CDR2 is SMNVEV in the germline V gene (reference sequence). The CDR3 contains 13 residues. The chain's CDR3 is CAASRRDTGELFF. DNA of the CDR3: TGTGCCGCATCACGCAGGGACACCGGGGAGCTGTTTTTT.

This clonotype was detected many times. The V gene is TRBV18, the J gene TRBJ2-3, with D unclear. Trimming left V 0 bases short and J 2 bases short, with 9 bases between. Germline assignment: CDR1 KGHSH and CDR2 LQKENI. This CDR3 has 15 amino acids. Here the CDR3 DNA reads TGTGCCAGCTCACCACCAGGCGCTTCCACAGATACGCAGTATTTT. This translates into CASSPPGASTDTQYF.

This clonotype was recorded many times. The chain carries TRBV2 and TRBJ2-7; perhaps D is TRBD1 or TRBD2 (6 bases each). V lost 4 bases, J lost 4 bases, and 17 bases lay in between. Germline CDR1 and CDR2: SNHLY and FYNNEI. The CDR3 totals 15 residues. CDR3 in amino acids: CASSGGGLEIYEQYF. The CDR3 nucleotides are TGTGCCAGCAGTGGAGGGGGGCTAGAAATTTACGAGCAGTACTTC.

CDR3 sequence (DNA): TGTGCCAGCAGCCCGCCAGGACTAGGATTCGAGCAGTACTTC. Its translation: CASSPPGLGFEQYF. The J gene is TRBJ2-7, the V gene TRBV7-2; 7 nucleotides align to TRBD2. This CDR3 is 14 amino acids long. CDR1 and CDR2 from the germline V gene are SGHTA and FQGNSA. The ends lost 5 bases at V and 6 bases at J; junction bases unmatched: 10.

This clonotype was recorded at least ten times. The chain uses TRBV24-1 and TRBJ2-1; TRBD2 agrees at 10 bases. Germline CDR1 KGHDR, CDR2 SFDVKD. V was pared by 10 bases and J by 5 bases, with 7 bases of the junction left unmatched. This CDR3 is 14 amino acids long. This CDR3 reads CATEREGWDNEQFF. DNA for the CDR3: TGTGCCACGGAGCGGGAGGGGTGGGACAATGAGCAGTTCTTC.

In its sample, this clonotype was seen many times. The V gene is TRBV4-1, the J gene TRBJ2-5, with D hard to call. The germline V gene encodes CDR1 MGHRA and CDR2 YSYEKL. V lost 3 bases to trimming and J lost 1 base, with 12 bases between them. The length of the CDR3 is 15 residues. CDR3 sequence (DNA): TGCGCCAGCAGCCAGATCGGGTCTCGCCAAGAGACCCAGTACTTC. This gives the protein CASSQIGSRQETQYF.

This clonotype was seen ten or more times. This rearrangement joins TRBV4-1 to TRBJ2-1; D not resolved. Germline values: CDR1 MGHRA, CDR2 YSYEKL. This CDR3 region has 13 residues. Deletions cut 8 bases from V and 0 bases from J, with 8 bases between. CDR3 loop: CASSTSSYNEQFF. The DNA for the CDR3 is TGCGCCAGCTCGACTTCCTCCTACAATGAGCAGTTCTTC.

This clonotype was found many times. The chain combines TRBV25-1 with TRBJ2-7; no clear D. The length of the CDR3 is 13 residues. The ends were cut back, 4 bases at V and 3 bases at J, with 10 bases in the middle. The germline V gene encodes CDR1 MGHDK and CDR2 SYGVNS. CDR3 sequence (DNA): TGTGCCAGCAGTGGGACGGGCCACTACGAGCAGTACTTC. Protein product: CASSGTGHYEQYF.

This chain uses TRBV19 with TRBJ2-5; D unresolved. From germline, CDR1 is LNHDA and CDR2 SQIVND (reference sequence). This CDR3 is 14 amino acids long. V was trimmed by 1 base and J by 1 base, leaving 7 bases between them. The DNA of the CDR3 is TGTGCCAGTAGTATAGTTTGGACCCAAGAGACCCAGTACTTC. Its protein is CASSIVWTQETQYF.

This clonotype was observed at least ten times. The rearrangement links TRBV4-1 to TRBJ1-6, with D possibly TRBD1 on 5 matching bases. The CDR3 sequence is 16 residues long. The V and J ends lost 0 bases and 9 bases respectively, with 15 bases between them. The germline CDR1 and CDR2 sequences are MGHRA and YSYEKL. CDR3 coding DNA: TGCGCCAGCAGCCAAGAGCACCTCAGGGAAGTTTCACCCCTCCACTTT. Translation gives CASSQEHLREVSPLHF.

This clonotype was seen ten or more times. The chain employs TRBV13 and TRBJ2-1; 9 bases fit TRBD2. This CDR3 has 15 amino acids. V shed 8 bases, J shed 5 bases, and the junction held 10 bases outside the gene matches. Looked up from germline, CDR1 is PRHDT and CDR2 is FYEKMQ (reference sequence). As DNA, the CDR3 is TGTGCCAGCTCCAAAACGACTAGCGGAAACAATGAGCAGTTCTTC. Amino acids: CASSKTTSGNNEQFF. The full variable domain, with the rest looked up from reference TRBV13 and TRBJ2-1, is AAGVIQSPRHLIKEKRETATLKCYPIPRHDTVYWYQQGPGQDPQFLISFYEKMQSDKGSIPDRFSAQQFSDYHSELNMSSLELGDSALYFCASSKTTSGNNEQFFGPGTRLTVL.

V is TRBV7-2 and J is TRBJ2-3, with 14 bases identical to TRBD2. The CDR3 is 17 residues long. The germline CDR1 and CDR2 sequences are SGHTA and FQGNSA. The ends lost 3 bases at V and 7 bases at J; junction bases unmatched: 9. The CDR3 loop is CASSFSPGTSGSNTQYF. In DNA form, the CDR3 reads TGTGCCAGCAGCTTTAGCCCCGGGACTAGCGGGAGTAATACGCAGTATTTT. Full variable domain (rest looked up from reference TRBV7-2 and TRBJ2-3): GAGVSQSPSNKVTEKGKDVELRCDPISGHTALYWYRQSLGQGLEFLIYFQGNSAPDKSGLPSDRFSAERTGGSVSTLTIQRTQQEDSAVYLCASSFSPGTSGSNTQYFGPGTRLTVL.

The CDR3 reads CASSSGGGQETQYF. The DNA of the CDR3 is TGTGCCAGCAGCTCTGGGGGTGGACAAGAGACCCAGTACTTC. This chain connects TRBV7-6 to TRBJ2-5; the D gene could be TRBD1 or TRBD2 (5 bases each). The CDR3 has 14 residues. V was cut by 4 bases and J by 2 bases, with 11 bases left in between. Germline CDR1 SGHVS, CDR2 FNYEAQ.

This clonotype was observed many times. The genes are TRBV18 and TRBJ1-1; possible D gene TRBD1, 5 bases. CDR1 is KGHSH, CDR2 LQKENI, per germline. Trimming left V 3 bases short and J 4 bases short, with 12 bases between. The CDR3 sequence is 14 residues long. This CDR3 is CASSPRGGGTEAFF. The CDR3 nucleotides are TGTGCCAGCTCACCGAGGGGCGGAGGCACTGAAGCTTTCTTT.

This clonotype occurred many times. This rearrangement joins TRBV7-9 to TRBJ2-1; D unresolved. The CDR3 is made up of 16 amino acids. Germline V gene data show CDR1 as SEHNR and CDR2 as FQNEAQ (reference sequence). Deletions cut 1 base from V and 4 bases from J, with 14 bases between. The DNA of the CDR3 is TGTGCCAGCAGCTTAGGGACCGGGCTTACTTACAATGAGCAGTTCTTC. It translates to CASSLGTGLTYNEQFF. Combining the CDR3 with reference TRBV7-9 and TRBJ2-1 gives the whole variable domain DTGVSQNPRHKITKRGQNVTFRCDPISEHNRLYWYRQTLGQGPEFLTYFQNEAQLEKSRLLSDRFSAERPKGSFSTLEIQRTEQGDSAMYLCASSLGTGLTYNEQFFGPGTRLTVL.

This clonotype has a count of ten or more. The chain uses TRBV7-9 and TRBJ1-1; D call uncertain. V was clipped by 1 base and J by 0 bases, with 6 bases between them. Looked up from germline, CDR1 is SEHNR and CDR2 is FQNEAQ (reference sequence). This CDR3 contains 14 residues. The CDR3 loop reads CASSLDGMNTEAFF. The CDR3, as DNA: TGTGCCAGCAGCTTAGATGGGATGAACACTGAAGCTTTCTTT.

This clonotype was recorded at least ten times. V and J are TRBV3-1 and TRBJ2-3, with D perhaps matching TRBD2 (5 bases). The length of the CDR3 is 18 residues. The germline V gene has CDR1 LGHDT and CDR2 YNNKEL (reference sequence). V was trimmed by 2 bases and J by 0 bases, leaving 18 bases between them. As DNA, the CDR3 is TGTGCCAGCAGCCAAAGGATCTCTAACCCGGGGAGCACAGATACGCAGTATTTT. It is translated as CASSQRISNPGSTDTQYF.

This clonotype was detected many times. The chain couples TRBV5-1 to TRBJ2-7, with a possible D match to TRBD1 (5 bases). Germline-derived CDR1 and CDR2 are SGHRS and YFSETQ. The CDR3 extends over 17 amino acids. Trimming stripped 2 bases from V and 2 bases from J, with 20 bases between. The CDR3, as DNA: TGCGCCAGCAGCTTATTTATTCCCCACAGGCCTACCTACGAGCAGTACGTC. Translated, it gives CASSLFIPHRPTYEQYV.

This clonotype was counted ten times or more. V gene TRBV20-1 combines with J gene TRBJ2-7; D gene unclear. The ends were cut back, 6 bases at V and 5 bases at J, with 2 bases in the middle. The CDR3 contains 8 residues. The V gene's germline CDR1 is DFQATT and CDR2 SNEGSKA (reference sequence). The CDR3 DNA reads TGCAGTGCGGACGAGCAGTACTTC. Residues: CSADEQYF.

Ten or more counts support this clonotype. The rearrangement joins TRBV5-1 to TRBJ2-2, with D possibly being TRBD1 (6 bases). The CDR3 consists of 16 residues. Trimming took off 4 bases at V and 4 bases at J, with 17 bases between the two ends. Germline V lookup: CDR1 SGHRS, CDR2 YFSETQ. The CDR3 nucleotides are TGCGCCAGCAGCCCCCAAGGGGGTAGGGGCACCGGGGAGCTGTTTTTT. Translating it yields CASSPQGGRGTGELFF.

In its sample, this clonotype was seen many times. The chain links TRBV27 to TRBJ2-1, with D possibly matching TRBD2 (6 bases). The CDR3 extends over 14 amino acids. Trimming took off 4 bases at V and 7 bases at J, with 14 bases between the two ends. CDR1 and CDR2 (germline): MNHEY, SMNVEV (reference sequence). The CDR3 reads CASSYTGVVNEQFF. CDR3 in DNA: TGTGCCAGCAGTTACACGGGAGTGGTTAATGAGCAGTTCTTC.

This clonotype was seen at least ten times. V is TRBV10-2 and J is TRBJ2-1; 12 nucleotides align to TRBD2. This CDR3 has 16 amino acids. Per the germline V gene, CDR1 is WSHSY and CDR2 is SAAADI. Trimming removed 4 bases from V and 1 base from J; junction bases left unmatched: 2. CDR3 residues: CASSVLAGGSYNEQFF. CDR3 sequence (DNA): TGCGCCAGCAGTGTACTAGCGGGAGGATCCTACAATGAGCAGTTCTTC.

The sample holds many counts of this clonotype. CDR3 bases: TGTGCCAGCAGCTGGGAACAGGGGGTCGATACCGGGGAGCTGTTTTTT. It yields the protein CASSWEQGVDTGELFF. This chain links TRBV11-2 with TRBJ2-2, with 8 bases aligning to TRBD1. This CDR3 is built from 16 residues. The junction had 9 bases not matched to a gene; V was cut back by 4 bases and J by 5 bases. Per germline, CDR1 SGHAT and CDR2 FQNNGV. The complete variable domain, with remaining parts taken from reference TRBV11-2 and TRBJ2-2, reads EAGVAQSPRYKIIEKRQSVAFWCNPISGHATLYWYQQILGQGPKLLIQFQNNGVVDDSQLPKDRFSAERLKGVDSTLKIQPAKLEDSAVYLCASSWEQGVDTGELFFGEGSRLTVL.

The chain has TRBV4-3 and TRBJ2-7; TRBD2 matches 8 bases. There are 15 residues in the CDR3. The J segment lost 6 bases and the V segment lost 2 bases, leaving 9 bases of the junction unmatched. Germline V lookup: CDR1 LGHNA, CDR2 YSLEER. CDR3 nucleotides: TGCGCCAGCAGCCAATCCTCCGGGACTAGAGTCGAGCAGTACTTC. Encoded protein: CASSQSSGTRVEQYF.